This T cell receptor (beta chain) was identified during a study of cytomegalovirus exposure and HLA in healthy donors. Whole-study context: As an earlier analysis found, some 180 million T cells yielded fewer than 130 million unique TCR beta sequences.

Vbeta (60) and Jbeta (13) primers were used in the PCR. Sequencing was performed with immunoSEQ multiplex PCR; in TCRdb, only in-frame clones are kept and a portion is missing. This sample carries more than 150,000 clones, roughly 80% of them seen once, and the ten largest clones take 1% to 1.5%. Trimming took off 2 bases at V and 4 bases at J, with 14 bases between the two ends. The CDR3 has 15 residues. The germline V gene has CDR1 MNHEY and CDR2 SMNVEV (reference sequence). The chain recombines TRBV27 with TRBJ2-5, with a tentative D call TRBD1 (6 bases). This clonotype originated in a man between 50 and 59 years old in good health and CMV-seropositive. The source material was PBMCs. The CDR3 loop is CASSLMGAVRETQYF. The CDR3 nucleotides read TGTGCCAGCAGTTTAATGGGGGCCGTTCGAGAGACCCAGTACTTC.